Presented here are 18 T cell receptor beta chains from one specimen sequenced in a study of regulatory T cells in long-lasting Graves disease (dated by TCRdb to the early 2020s). Sample time point, as interpreted from the label and publication: newly diagnosed GD, antithyroid drugs for less than 3 months. For both TCR sequencing and RNA sequencing, RNA was extracted from PBMCs in TRIzol. The library was made by multiplex PCR. Sequencing took place on an Illumina HiSeq 4000. To build TCR beta libraries, CDR3 regions were amplified by Arm-PCR using iRepertoire HTBI primers. TCRdb took the public reads, trimmed them with fastp at Q25, ran MiXCR for clone calling and kept in-frame beta chains. Rows with a matching CDR3 protein are joined into one entry that keeps the most common DNA and genes. The sample yields 350,000 to 500,000 distinct CDR3 sequences; around 13% were counted once. Roughly 18% of the sample lies in the top ten.

Separately, the same data were catalogued under a study of T cells in Graves' hyperthyroidism and ophthalmopathy.

Sample: peripheral blood mononuclear cells (PBMCs), taken at new diagnosis, from a patient treated with antithyroid drugs. These receptors all come from a woman aged 45-59 years with Graves disease. Donor details come from another sample of the same person, matched by shared clones.

This clonotype was recorded a few times. The chain employs TRBV29-1 and TRBJ2-2, with a weak D call TRBD2 (6 bases). V lost 6 bases, J lost 1 base, and 24 bases lay in between. Germline loops: CDR1 SQVTM, CDR2 ANQGSEA. This CDR3 contains 18 residues. The CDR3 loop is CSVHPPGLRKLNTGELFF. In nucleotides, the CDR3 is TGCAGCGTGCACCCTCCGGGACTCAGGAAATTGAACACCGGGGAGCTGTTTTTT.

This chain connects TRBV7-3 to TRBJ2-2; TRBD2 matches 12 bases. This CDR3 is 16 amino acids long. Germline loops: CDR1 SGHTA, CDR2 FQGTGA. The trim removed 5 bases at V and 6 bases at J, leaving 7 bases unmatched. DNA for the CDR3: TGTGCCAGCAGCCCACGGGGACTAGCGGGTTCCGGGGAGCTGTTTTTT. Encoded protein: CASSPRGLAGSGELFF. The full variable domain, rest sourced from reference TRBV7-3 and TRBJ2-2, is GAGVSQTPSNKVTEKGKYVELRCDPISGHTALYWYRQSLGQGPEFLIYFQGTGAADDSGLPNDRFFAVRPEGSVSTLKIQRTERGDSAVYLCASSPRGLAGSGELFFGEGSRLTVL.

This clonotype came up a few times. The chain links TRBV7-9 to TRBJ1-4, with D tentatively TRBD1 (6 bases). V shed 2 bases and J shed 4 bases, with 8 bases lying between them. Germline CDR1 SEHNR, CDR2 FQNEAQ (reference sequence). The CDR3 runs to 14 residues. CDR3 residues: CASSLMDSNEKLFF. In DNA, the CDR3 is TGTGCCAGCAGCTTAATGGACAGTAATGAAAAACTGTTTTTT.

This clonotype was found many times. The V gene is TRBV7-9, the J gene TRBJ2-1; TRBD1 is a possible D gene (5 bases). Germline V lookup: CDR1 SEHNR, CDR2 FQNEAQ (reference sequence). The germline V and J ends were trimmed by 5 bases and 0 bases, with 17 bases remaining between them. The CDR3 has 17 residues. Here the CDR3 reads CASSLRQTLNSYNEQFF. The CDR3 nucleotides read TGTGCCAGCAGCCTGCGACAGACTTTAAACTCCTACAATGAGCAGTTCTTC. Full variable domain (missing parts from reference TRBV7-9 and TRBJ2-1): DTGVSQNPRHKITKRGQNVTFRCDPISEHNRLYWYRQTLGQGPEFLTYFQNEAQLEKSRLLSDRFSAERPKGSFSTLEIQRTEQGDSAMYLCASSLRQTLNSYNEQFFGPGTRLTVL.

Note on this clonotype: A much larger clone sits a single nucleotide away, making a read error possible. The chain links TRBV6-9 to TRBJ1-1, with TRBD1 as a possible D gene (5 bases). The length of the CDR3 is 14 residues. CDR1 and CDR2 (germline): MNHGY, SVAAGI. The CDR3 DNA is TGTGCCGGCAGTTACGGCGGGGGAGTCACTGAAGCTTTCTTT. Its translation: CAGSYGGGVTEAFF.

This clonotype was recorded at least ten times. V usage is TRBV18 and J usage is TRBJ1-1; 8 positions match TRBD1. This CDR3 is built from 15 residues. Germline V gene sequence: CDR1 KGHSH, CDR2 LQKENI. V dropped 5 bases and J dropped 7; count of bases not matched to a gene: 12. The CDR3 sequence is CASSTSDRDAGEAFF. CDR3 sequence (DNA): TGTGCCAGCTCAACCTCGGACAGGGACGCGGGTGAAGCTTTCTTT.

Many counts were recorded for this clonotype. The chain recombines TRBV6-1 with TRBJ1-5; D is ambiguous. V was pared by 0 bases and J by 5 bases, with 8 bases between. The CDR3 is 14 amino acids. Germline V gene sequence: CDR1 MNHNS, CDR2 SASEGT. The CDR3 region is CASSEASDYQPQHF. CDR3 DNA sequence: TGTGCCAGCAGTGAAGCCTCCGATTATCAGCCCCAGCATTTT.

This clonotype turned up a few times. The genes are TRBV18 and TRBJ1-5; possibly TRBD1 for D (5 bases). Germline CDR1 is KGHSH and CDR2 is LQKENI. Trimming removed 2 bases at V and 6 bases at J, with 17 bases between. This CDR3 region has 16 residues. CDR3 in DNA: TGTGCCAGCTCACCATCCTCGGGACCCGGGGGTCAGCCCCAGCATTTT. Amino acids: CASSPSSGPGGQPQHF.

This clonotype occurred many times. The chain joins TRBV28 to TRBJ2-5, with 8 bases that match TRBD1. This CDR3 spans 16 amino acids. With V trimmed by 5 bases and J by 2 bases, 10 bases remained unmatched. Germline CDR1 is MDHEN and CDR2 is SYDVKM. The CDR3 region is CASSRRTGLGQETQYF. The DNA of the CDR3 is TGTGCCAGCAGTCGGAGGACAGGGTTGGGGCAAGAGACCCAGTACTTC.

This clonotype was recorded at least ten times. CDR3 DNA sequence: TGTGCCAGCAGTTTATTCAGGGGGACGAACACTGAAGCTTTCTTT. Translating gives CASSLFRGTNTEAFF. The chain is built from TRBV12-3 or TRBV12-4 and TRBJ1-1; the match to TRBD1 covers 7 bases. The V segment lost 2 bases and the J segment 1 base; nucleotides outside the gene matches: 4. This CDR3 comprises 15 residues.

The V and J genes are TRBV29-1 and TRBJ2-7; D is unresolved. Deletions cut 5 bases from V and 3 bases from J, with 8 bases between. Germline CDR1 is SQVTM and CDR2 is ANQGSEA. The CDR3 consists of 11 residues. The CDR3 DNA sequence: TGCAGCGTTTTACTGAACTACGAGCAGTACTTC. It is translated as CSVLLNYEQYF.

Concerning this clonotype: Its ends do not fully match the called genes, so a read error is possible. The chain has TRBV6-4 and TRBJ1-2, with D perhaps TRBD1 (5 bases). Germline CDR1 reads MRHNA; CDR2 reads SNTAGT. CDR3 length equals 14 residues. The CDR3 nucleotides are TGTGCCAGCAGTTACTCGCCCAGGGATTATGGCTACACCTTC. Translation gives CASSYSPRDYGYTF.

This clonotype was seen more than once but under ten times. V is TRBV27 and J is TRBJ2-1; 11 bases map to TRBD2. Germline V gene data show CDR1 as MNHEY and CDR2 as SMNVEV (reference sequence). This CDR3 has 16 amino acids. After removal of 2 bases from V and 5 bases from J, the junction contained 5 bases not matched to a gene. The CDR3 loop reads CASSLQLAGVHNEQFF. The CDR3 DNA sequence: TGTGCCAGCAGTTTACAACTAGCGGGAGTCCACAATGAGCAGTTCTTC.

In its sample, this clonotype was seen many times. This chain joins TRBV10-3 and TRBJ2-7; the D is unclear. Germline CDR1 is ENHRY and CDR2 is SYGVKD. This CDR3 has 11 amino acids. V lost 10 bases and J lost 3, with 10 bases in between. CDR3 nucleotides: TGTGCCACTCGAGAAAACTACGAGCAGTACTTC. Translation: CATRENYEQYF.

This clonotype occurred many times. The chain uses TRBV27 and TRBJ1-5; possible D gene TRBD1, 6 bases. CDR3 length equals 16 residues. Germline values: CDR1 MNHEY, CDR2 SMNVEV (reference sequence). Trimming stripped 2 bases from V and 4 bases from J, with 15 bases between. As DNA, the CDR3 is TGTGCCAGCAGTTTAAAGGTGGGGCAGGGGAATCAGCCCCAGCATTTT. Its translation is CASSLKVGQGNQPQHF.

This clonotype has a handful of counts. The V call is TRBV9, the J call TRBJ2-7, with D unresolved. This CDR3 has 15 amino acids. The germline CDR1 and CDR2 sequences are SGDLS and YYNGEE. V lost 3 bases and J 0 bases, leaving 13 bases between the germline ends. This chain's CDR3 is CASSAQPSSSYEQYF. The CDR3 region has the DNA TGTGCCAGCAGCGCCCAGCCCTCAAGCTCCTACGAGCAGTACTTC.

This clonotype was recorded at least ten times. The CDR3 reads CASSIALTSGSSNEQFF. In DNA form, the CDR3 reads TGTGCCAGTAGTATAGCCTTGACTAGCGGGAGTTCCAATGAGCAGTTCTTC. J is TRBJ2-1 and V is TRBV19; 12 bases map to TRBD2. The trim removed 1 base at V and 6 bases at J, leaving 7 bases unmatched. CDR1 is LNHDA, CDR2 SQIVND, per germline (reference sequence). The CDR3 is made up of 17 amino acids. Complete variable domain (other parts from reference TRBV19 and TRBJ2-1): DGGITQSPKYLFRKEGQNVTLSCEQNLNHDAMYWYRQDPGQGLRLIYYSQIVNDFQKGDIAEGYSVSREKKESFPLTVTSAQKNPTAFYLCASSIALTSGSSNEQFFGPGTRLTVL.

This clonotype came up many times. The chain has TRBV7-9 and TRBJ2-1, with 7 nucleotides matching TRBD2. CDR1 is SEHNR, CDR2 FQNEAQ, per germline (reference sequence). J lost 6 bases, V lost 1 base, and 6 bases had no gene match. CDR3 length: 15 amino acids. CDR3 sequence reads: CASSLGGGSSNEQFF. The CDR3 DNA is TGTGCCAGCAGCTTAGGTGGCGGGAGCTCCAATGAGCAGTTCTTC.